The 9 T cell receptor beta chains presented below share a single source sample, sequenced in a study of shared clonotypes between healthy human individuals. TCRdb keeps only in-frame clones here, not all; method: immunoSEQ multiplex PCR. The sample records about 1 million clones, 70% to 80% being singletons. The sequenced sample consisted of memory CD4+ T cells sorted from blood. Subset defined: CD45RA-negative fraction. Source of these receptors: a young man in good health.

This clone has just a few counts. The chain has TRBV19 and TRBJ1-6; tentatively, D is TRBD1 (5 bases). The CDR3 covers 16 residues. Per germline, CDR1 LNHDA and CDR2 SQIVND (reference sequence). The V gene lost 4 bases and the J gene lost 7 bases, with 17 bases spanning the gap. This chain's CDR3 is CASSTTGIASNSPLHF. The CDR3 nucleotides read TGTGCCAGTAGTACCACAGGAATCGCGTCAAATTCACCCCTCCACTTT.

This chain uses TRBV11-2 with TRBJ2-5, with TRBD2 matching 11 bases. The CDR3 has 17 residues. Unmatched junction bases numbered 7, after V lost 0 bases and J lost 4 bases. Germline V gene data show CDR1 as SGHAT and CDR2 as FQNNGV. CDR3 amino acids: CASSLELAGAGGETQYF. The DNA for the CDR3 is TGTGCCAGCAGCTTAGAACTAGCGGGAGCGGGGGGAGAGACCCAGTACTTC. The full variable domain, with the rest looked up from reference TRBV11-2 and TRBJ2-5, is EAGVAQSPRYKIIEKRQSVAFWCNPISGHATLYWYQQILGQGPKLLIQFQNNGVVDDSQLPKDRFSAERLKGVDSTLKIQPAKLEDSAVYLCASSLELAGAGGETQYFGPGTRLLVL.

V is TRBV28 and J is TRBJ1-5, with D unclear. CDR1 MDHEN and CDR2 SYDVKM come from the germline V gene. The CDR3 covers 16 residues. Trimming took 7 bases from V and 6 from J, leaving 22 bases between them. The CDR3 DNA follows: TGTGCCAGCACGGTGGGCCGAGGGAGCTCGGGTCAGCCCCAGCATTTT. Protein product: CASTVGRGSSGQPQHF.

The rearrangement links TRBV5-1 to TRBJ2-1; D is uncertain. Germline values: CDR1 SGHRS, CDR2 YFSETQ. The CDR3 has 14 amino acids. Trimming took off 0 bases at V and 6 bases at J, with 10 bases between the two ends. The CDR3: CASSLATGTNEQFF. The DNA for the CDR3 is TGCGCCAGCAGCTTGGCCACGGGTACCAATGAGCAGTTCTTC.

The DNA for the CDR3 is TGTGCCAGTAGTATAGGACAGATAGCCTACAATGAGCAGTTCTTC. Translation gives CASSIGQIAYNEQFF. The genes are TRBV19 and TRBJ2-1; possible D gene TRBD1, 5 bases. This CDR3 has 15 amino acids. Germline V CDR1 and CDR2: LNHDA, SQIVND (reference sequence). V lost 1 base and J lost 2, with 9 bases in between.

This clone was detected a few times. The chain joins TRBV5-5 to TRBJ1-5, with D tentatively TRBD1 (6 bases). CDR3 length equals 15 residues. V shed 1 base and J shed 0 bases, with 8 bases lying between them. CDR1 is SGHKS, CDR2 YYEKEE, per germline (reference sequence). The chain's CDR3 is CASSLTGTSNQPQHF. CDR3 DNA sequence: TGTGCCAGCAGCTTGACAGGGACTAGCAATCAGCCCCAGCATTTT.

The chain is built from TRBV6-1 and TRBJ2-3, with 12 bases identical to TRBD2. The V gene's germline CDR1 is MNHNS and CDR2 SASEGT. This CDR3 region has 15 residues. After removal of 9 bases from V and 4 bases from J, the junction contained 8 bases not matched to a gene. The DNA of the CDR3 is TGTGCCAGTAGGACGACTAGCGGGGGTTCAGATACGCAGTATTTT. It translates to CASRTTSGGSDTQYF.

The V gene is TRBV18, the J gene TRBJ2-3; 8 nucleotides line up with TRBD2. V was pared by 5 bases and J by 4 bases, with 11 bases of the junction left unmatched. Germline V gene sequence: CDR1 KGHSH, CDR2 LQKENI. The CDR3 contains 16 residues. CDR3 DNA sequence: TGTGCCAGCTCAGCAAGCCGCGGGAGGAACTCAGATACGCAGTATTTT. Protein sequence: CASSASRGRNSDTQYF.

The rearrangement uses TRBV2 and TRBJ1-6; D gene ambiguous. Trimming took off 5 bases at V and 6 bases at J, with 14 bases between the two ends. Germline CDR1 SNHLY, CDR2 FYNNEI. The CDR3 runs to 15 residues. The CDR3 region is CASSKDPRVNSPLHF. The CDR3, as DNA: TGTGCCAGCAGTAAAGACCCAAGGGTTAATTCACCCCTCCACTTT.